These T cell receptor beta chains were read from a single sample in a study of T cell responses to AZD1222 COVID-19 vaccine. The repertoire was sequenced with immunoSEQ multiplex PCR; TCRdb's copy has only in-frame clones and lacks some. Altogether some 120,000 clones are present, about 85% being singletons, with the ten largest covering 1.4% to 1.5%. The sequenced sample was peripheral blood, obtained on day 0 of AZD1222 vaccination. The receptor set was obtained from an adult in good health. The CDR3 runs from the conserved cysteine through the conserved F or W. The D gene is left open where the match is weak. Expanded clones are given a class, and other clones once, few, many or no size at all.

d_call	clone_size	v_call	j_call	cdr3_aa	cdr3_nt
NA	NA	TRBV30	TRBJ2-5	CAWRMSPLAQYF	TGTGCCTGGAGAATGAGCCCATTGGCCCAGTACTTC
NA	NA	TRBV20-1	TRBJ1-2	CSASNDYGYTF	TGCAGTGCTAGCAATGACTATGGCTACACCTTC
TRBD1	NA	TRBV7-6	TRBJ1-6	CASSLSPGTGQSPLHF	TGTGCCAGCAGTTTGAGCCCCGGGACAGGGCAATCACCCCTCCACTTT
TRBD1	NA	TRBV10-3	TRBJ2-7	CAISDPTGSYEQYF	TGTGCCATCAGTGACCCGACAGGGTCCTACGAGCAGTACTTC
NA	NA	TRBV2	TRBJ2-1	CATQGGRGLPNEQFF	TGTGCCACCCAAGGCGGAAGGGGATTACCCAATGAGCAGTTCTTC
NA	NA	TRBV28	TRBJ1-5	CASSPGRFSNQPQHF	TGTGCCAGCAGCCCTGGCAGATTTAGCAATCAGCCCCAGCATTTT
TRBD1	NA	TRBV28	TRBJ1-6	CASEQGGSPLHF	TGTGCCAGCGAACAGGGGGGATCACCCCTCCACTTT
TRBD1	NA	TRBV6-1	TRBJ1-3	CASSRDRYGNTIYF	TGTGCCAGCAGTCGGGACAGATATGGAAACACCATATATTTT
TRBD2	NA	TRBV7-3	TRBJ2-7	CASSPGWGGEQYF	TGTGCCAGCAGCCCCGGTTGGGGGGGGGAGCAGTACTTC
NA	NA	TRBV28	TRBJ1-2	CASSLVGGGVPYGYTF	TGTGCCAGCAGTTTGGTGGGGGGGGGTGTCCCCTATGGCTACACCTTC
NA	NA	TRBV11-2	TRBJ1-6	CASSLRDWNSPLHF	TGTGCCAGCAGCCTACGGGACTGGAATTCACCCCTCCACTTT
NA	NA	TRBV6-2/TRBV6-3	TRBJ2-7	CASSHTYEQYF	TGTGCCAGCAGCCACACCTACGAGCAGTACTTC
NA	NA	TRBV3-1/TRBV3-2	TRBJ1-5	CASSHGGNQPQHF	TGTGCCAGCAGCCATGGGGGTAATCAGCCCCAGCATTTT
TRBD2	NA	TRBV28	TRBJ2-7	CASSGTSYEQYF	TGTGCCAGCAGCGGGACTAGCTACGAGCAGTACTTC
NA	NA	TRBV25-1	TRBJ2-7	CASSERDFSSKQYF	TGTGCCAGCAGTGAACGGGACTTCTCCTCCAAGCAGTACTTC
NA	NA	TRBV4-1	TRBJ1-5	CASSHLDGISNQPQHF	TGCGCCAGCAGCCACCTGGACGGAATAAGCAATCAGCCCCAGCATTTT
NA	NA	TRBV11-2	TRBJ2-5	CASSLDQAGETQYF	TGTGCCAGCAGCTTAGACCAGGCAGGGGAGACCCAGTACTTC
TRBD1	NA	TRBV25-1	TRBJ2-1	CASSDPHGDRPYNEQFF	TGTGCCAGCAGTGACCCCCATGGGGACAGACCCTACAATGAGCAGTTCTTC
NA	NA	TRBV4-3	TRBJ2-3	CASSLDLAADTQYF	TGCGCCAGCAGCCTTGACCTGGCCGCAGATACGCAGTATTTT
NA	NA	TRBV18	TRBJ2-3	CASSPSGINTDTQYF	TGTGCCAGCTCACCGTCAGGGATAAACACAGATACGCAGTATTTT
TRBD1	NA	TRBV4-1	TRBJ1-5	CASSLTGGQPQHF	TGCGCCAGCAGCCTAACAGGGGGACAGCCCCAGCATTTT
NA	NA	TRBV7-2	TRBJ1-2	CASSHTEGSRTF	TGTGCCAGCAGCCACACCGAGGGCTCCCGAACCTTC
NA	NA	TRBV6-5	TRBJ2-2	CASSPRLPGGELFF	TGTGCCAGCAGCCCCCGCTTACCGGGCGGGGAGCTGTTTTTT
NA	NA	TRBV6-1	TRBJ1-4	CASSESGGNEKLFF	TGTGCCAGCAGTGAATCAGGCGGGAATGAAAAACTGTTTTTT
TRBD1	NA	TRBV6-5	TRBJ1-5	CASKGQELGQPQHF	TGTGCCAGCAAGGGACAGGAGCTAGGTCAGCCCCAGCATTTT
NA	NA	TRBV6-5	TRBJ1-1	CASKPGPFGTEAFF	TGTGCCAGCAAGCCCGGGCCCTTTGGGACTGAAGCTTTCTTT
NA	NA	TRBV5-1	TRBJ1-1	CASSLLGLGVGNTEAFF	TGCGCCAGCAGCTTGCTCGGACTTGGGGTTGGGAACACTGAAGCTTTCTTT
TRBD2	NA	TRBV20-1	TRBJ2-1	CSASLAGALKYNEQFF	TGCAGTGCTAGTTTAGCGGGGGCATTGAAATACAATGAGCAGTTCTTC
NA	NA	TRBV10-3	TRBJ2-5	CAISGFRTEETQYF	TGTGCCATCAGTGGATTCAGGACAGAAGAGACCCAGTACTTC
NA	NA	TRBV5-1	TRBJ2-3	CASKVGGADTQYF	TGCGCCAGCAAAGTAGGTGGCGCAGATACGCAGTATTTT
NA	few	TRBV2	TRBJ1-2	CANQRGVPEGYGYTF	TGTGCCAACCAACGAGGGGTTCCCGAAGGCTATGGCTACACCTTC
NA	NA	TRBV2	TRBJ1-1	CASEAEMNTEAFF	TGTGCCAGCGAGGCAGAAATGAACACTGAAGCTTTCTTT
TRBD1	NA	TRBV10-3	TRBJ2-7	CAISLQGVHEQYF	TGTGCCATCAGCTTACAGGGGGTCCACGAGCAGTACTTC
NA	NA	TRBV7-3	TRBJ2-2	CASSKNRDNTGELFF	TGTGCCAGCAGCAAAAACAGGGACAACACCGGGGAGCTGTTTTTT
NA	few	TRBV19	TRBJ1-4	CASRAGGQDEKLFF	TGTGCCAGTAGGGCAGGTGGACAAGATGAAAAACTGTTTTTT
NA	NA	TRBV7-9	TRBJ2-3	CASRTESTDTQYF	TGTGCCAGCAGGACGGAGAGCACAGATACGCAGTATTTT
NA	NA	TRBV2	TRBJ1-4	CASKPRQDEKLFF	TGTGCCAGCAAACCACGACAGGATGAAAAACTGTTTTTT
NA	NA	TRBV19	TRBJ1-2	CASTRTAPGGYGYTF	TGTGCCAGTACCCGGACGGCCCCAGGTGGCTATGGCTACACCTTC
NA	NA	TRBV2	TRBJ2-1	CASSDGTSFPDEQFF	TGTGCCAGCAGTGATGGGACTTCCTTCCCCGATGAGCAGTTCTTC
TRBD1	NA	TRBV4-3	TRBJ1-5	CASSQTGGSNQPQHF	TGCGCCAGCAGCCAAACAGGGGGCAGTAATCAGCCCCAGCATTTT
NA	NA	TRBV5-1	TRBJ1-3	CASSLVADPGNTIYF	TGCGCCAGCAGCTTGGTTGCGGACCCTGGAAACACCATATATTTT
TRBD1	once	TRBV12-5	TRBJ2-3	CASALDRGADTQYF	TGTGCTAGTGCCCTGGACAGGGGAGCAGATACGCAGTATTTT
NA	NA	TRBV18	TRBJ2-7	CASSPPPHLSENALYEQYF	TGTGCCAGCTCACCACCCCCACACTTATCCGAGAACGCACTCTACGAGCAGTACTTC
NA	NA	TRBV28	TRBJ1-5	CASVKGYSNQPQHF	TGTGCCAGCGTGAAGGGTTATAGCAATCAGCCCCAGCATTTT
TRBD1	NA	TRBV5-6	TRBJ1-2	CASSSDRGLDYGYTF	TGTGCCAGCAGCTCCGACAGGGGGCTAGACTATGGCTACACCTTC
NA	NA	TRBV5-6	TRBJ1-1	CASSLAGGAFPEAFF	TGTGCCAGCAGTCTGGCAGGTGGGGCTTTCCCTGAAGCTTTCTTT
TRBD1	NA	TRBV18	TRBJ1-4	CASSAGQTTEKLFF	TGTGCCAGCTCAGCGGGACAGACTACAGAAAAACTGTTTTTT
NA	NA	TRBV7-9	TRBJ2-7	CASSLSSTAYEQYF	TGTGCCAGCAGCTTGTCCTCCACGGCCTACGAGCAGTACTTC
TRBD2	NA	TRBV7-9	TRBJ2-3	CASSRGENTQYF	TGTGCCAGCAGCCGGGGGGAGAATACGCAGTATTTT
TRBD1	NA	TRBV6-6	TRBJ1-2	CASASDWDRAHGYTF	TGTGCCAGCGCATCTGACTGGGACAGGGCCCATGGCTACACCTTC
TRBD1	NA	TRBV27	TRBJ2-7	CASSPRDRTGEQYF	TGTGCCAGCAGTCCCCGTGACAGGACAGGCGAGCAGTACTTC
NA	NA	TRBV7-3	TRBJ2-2	CASSLTQNGELFF	TGTGCCAGCAGCTTAACTCAAAACGGGGAGCTGTTTTTT